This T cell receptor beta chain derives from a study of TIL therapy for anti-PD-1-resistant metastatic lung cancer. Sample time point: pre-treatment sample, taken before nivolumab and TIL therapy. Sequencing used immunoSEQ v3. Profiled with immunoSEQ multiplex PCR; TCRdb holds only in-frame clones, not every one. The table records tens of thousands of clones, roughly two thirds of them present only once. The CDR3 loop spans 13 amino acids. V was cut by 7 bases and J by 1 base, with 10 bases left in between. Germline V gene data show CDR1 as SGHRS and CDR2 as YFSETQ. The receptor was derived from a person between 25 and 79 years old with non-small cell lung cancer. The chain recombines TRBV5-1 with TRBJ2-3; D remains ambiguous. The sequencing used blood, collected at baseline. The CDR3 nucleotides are TGCGCCAGCTGTGTTAGGGGCACAGATACGCAGTATTTT. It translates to CASCVRGTDTQYF.